This T cell receptor (beta chain) was found in a study of cytomegalovirus exposure and HLA in healthy donors. In the PCR, 60 Vbeta and 13 Jbeta primers were used. Sequencing used immunoSEQ multiplex PCR; TCRdb keeps in-frame clones, though not all of them. The sample shows roughly 63,000 clones, around 75% of them seen only once. The J segment lost 8 bases and the V segment lost 0 bases, leaving 5 bases of the junction unmatched. CDR3 length: 15 amino acids. The germline gives CDR1 SGDLS, CDR2 YYNGEE. Material: PBMCs. The sequence was obtained from a woman in her thirties or forties in good health and CMV-seropositive. V is TRBV9 and J is TRBJ2-1; 10 nucleotides agree with TRBD2. Written as DNA, the CDR3 is TGTGCCAGCAGCGTAGAGCGGGGGGGCTTCGATGAGCAGTTCTTC. As protein: CASSVERGGFDEQFF.